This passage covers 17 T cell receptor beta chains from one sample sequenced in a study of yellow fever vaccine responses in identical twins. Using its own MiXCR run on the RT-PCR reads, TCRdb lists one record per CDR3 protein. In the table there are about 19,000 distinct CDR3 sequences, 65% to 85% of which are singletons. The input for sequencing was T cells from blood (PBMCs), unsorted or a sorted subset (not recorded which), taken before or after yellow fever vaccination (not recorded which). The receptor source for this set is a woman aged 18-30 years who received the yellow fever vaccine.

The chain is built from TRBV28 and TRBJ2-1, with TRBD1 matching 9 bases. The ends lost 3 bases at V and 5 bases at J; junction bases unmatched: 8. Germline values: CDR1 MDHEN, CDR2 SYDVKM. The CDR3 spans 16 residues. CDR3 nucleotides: TGTGCCAGCAGTTTGCAGGACAGGGGTTGGGACAATGAGCAGTTCTTC. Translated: CASSLQDRGWDNEQFF.

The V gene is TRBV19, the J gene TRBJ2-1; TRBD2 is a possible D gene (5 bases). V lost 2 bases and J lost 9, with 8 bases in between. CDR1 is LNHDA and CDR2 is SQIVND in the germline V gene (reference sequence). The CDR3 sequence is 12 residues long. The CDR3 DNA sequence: TGTGCCAGTAGTATAACTAGAACTGAGCAGTTCTTC. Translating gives CASSITRTEQFF.

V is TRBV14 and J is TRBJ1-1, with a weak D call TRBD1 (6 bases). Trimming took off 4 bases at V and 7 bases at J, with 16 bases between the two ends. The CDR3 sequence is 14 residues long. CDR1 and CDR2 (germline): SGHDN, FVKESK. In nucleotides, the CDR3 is TGTGCCAGCAGCCGCCGACAGGCAAGGGATGAAGCTTTCTTT. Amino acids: CASSRRQARDEAFF.

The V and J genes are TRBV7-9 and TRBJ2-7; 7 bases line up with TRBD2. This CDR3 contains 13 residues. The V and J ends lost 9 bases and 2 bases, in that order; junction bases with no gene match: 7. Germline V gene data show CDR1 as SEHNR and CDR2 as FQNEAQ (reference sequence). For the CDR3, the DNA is TGTGCCAGTTGCGCTAGCGGTACCTACGAGCAGTACTTC. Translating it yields CASCASGTYEQYF. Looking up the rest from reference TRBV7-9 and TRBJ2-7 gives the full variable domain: DTGVSQNPRHKITKRGQNVTFRCDPISEHNRLYWYRQTLGQGPEFLTYFQNEAQLEKSRLLSDRFSAERPKGSFSTLEIQRTEQGDSAMYLCASCASGTYEQYFGPGTRLTVT.

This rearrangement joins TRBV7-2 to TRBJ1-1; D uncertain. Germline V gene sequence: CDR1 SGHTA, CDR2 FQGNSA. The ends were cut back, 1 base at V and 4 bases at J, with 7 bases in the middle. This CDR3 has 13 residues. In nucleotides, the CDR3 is TGTGCCAGCAGCTTAGGGCTTGGCACTGAAGCTTTCTTT. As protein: CASSLGLGTEAFF.

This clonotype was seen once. For the CDR3, the DNA is TGTGCCAGCATCCGCGACAGCTACGAGCAGTACTTC. Protein sequence: CASIRDSYEQYF. The V gene is TRBV12-3 or TRBV12-4, the J gene TRBJ2-7; tentative D call: TRBD1 (5 bases). This CDR3 is 12 amino acids long. The ends were cut back, 7 bases at V and 3 bases at J, with 10 bases in the middle.

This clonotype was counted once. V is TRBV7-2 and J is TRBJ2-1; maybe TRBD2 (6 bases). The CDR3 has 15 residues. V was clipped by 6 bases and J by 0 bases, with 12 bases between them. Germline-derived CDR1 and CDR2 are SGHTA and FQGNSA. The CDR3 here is CASRSGPSSYNEQFF. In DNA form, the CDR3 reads TGTGCCAGCAGGAGCGGGCCGAGCTCCTACAATGAGCAGTTCTTC.

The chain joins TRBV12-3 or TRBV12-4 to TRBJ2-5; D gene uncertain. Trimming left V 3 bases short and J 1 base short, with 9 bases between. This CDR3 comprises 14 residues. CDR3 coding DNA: TGTGCCAGCAGTTTTTCTACCATCCAAGAGACCCAGTACTTC. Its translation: CASSFSTIQETQYF.

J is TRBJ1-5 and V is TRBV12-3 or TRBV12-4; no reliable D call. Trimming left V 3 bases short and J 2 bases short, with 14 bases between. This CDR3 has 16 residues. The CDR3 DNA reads TGTGCCAGCAGTTTTCTCCCCAATGGGGGCAATCAGCCCCAGCATTTT. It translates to CASSFLPNGGNQPQHF.

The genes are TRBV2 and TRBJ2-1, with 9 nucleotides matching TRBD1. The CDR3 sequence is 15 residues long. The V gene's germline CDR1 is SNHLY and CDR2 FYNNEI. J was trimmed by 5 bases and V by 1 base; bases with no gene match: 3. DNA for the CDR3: TGTGCCAGCAGTGAAGACAGGGGGCCGAACAATGAGCAGTTCTTC. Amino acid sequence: CASSEDRGPNNEQFF.

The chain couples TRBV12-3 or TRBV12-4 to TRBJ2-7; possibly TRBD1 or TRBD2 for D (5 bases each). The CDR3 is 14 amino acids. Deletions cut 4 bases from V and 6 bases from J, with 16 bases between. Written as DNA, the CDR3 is TGTGCCAGCAGTTCCCTCGGGGCGTGGGGCGAGCAGTACTTC. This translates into CASSSLGAWGEQYF.

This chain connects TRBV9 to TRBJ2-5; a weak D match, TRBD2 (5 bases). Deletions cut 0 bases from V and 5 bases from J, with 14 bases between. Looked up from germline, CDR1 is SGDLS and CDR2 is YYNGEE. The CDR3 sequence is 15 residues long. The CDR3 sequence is CASSVAPAGGETQYF. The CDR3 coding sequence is TGTGCCAGCAGCGTAGCCCCGGCAGGCGGGGAGACCCAGTACTTC.

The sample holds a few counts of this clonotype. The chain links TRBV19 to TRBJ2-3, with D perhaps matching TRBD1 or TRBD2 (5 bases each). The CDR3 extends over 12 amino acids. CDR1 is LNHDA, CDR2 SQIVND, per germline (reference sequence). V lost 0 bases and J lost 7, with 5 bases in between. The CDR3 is CASSIEGHTQYF. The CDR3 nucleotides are TGTGCCAGTAGTATAGAGGGACATACGCAGTATTTT. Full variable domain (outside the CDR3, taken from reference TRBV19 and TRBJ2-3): DGGITQSPKYLFRKEGQNVTLSCEQNLNHDAMYWYRQDPGQGLRLIYYSQIVNDFQKGDIAEGYSVSREKKESFPLTVTSAQKNPTAFYLCASSIEGHTQYFGPGTRLTVL.

The CDR3 region is CAISLGYEQYF. In nucleotides, the CDR3 is TGTGCCATCAGCCTCGGCTACGAGCAGTACTTC. This chain connects TRBV10-3 to TRBJ2-7; D gene ambiguous. Germline V gene lookup returns CDR1 ENHRY and CDR2 SYGVKD. V was shortened by 6 bases and J by 3 bases, with 6 bases between the two germline ends. The CDR3 length is 11 residues.

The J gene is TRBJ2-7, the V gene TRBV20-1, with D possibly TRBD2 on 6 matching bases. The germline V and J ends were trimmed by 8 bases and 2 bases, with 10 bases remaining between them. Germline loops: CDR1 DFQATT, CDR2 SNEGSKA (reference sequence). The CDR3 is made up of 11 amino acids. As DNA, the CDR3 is TGCAGTACCGGGGGAACCTACGAGCAGTACTTC. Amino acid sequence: CSTGGTYEQYF.

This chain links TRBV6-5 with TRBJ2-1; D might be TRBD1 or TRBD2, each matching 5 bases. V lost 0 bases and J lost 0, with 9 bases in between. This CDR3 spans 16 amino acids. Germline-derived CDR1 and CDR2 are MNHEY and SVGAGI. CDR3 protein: CASSYSPGSSYNEQFF. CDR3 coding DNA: TGTGCCAGCAGTTACTCGCCAGGGAGCTCCTACAATGAGCAGTTCTTC.

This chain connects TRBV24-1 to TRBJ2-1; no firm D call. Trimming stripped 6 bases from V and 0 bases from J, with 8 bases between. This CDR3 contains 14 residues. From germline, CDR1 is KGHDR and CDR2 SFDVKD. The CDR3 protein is CATSRAASYNEQFF. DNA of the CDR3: TGTGCCACCAGTCGGGCGGCCTCCTACAATGAGCAGTTCTTC.